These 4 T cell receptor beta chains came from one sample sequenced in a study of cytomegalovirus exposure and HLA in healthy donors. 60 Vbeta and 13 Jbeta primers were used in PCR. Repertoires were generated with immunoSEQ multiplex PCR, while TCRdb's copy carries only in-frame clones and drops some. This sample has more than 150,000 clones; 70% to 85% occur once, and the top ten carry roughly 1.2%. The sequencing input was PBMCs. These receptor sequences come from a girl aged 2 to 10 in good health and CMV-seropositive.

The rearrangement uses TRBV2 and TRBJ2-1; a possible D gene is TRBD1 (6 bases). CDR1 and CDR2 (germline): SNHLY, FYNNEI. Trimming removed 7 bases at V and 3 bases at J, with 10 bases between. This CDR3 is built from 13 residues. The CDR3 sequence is CASKGTSYNEQFF. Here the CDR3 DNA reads TGTGCCAGCAAGGGGACAAGCTACAATGAGCAGTTCTTC.

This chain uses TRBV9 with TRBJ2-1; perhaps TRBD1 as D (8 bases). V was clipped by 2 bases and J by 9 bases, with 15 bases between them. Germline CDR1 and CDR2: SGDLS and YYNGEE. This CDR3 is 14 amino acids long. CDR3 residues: CASSVRTGRAEQFF. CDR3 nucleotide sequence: TGTGCCAGCAGCGTTAGGACAGGGAGGGCTGAGCAGTTCTTC.

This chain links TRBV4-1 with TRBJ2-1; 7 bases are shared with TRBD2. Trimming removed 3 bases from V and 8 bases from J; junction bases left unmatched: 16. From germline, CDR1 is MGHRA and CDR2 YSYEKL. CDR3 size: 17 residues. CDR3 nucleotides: TGCGCCAGCAGCCAGCTAGCCCAACCCCTAGCGGTCCATGAGCAGTTCTTC. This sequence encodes CASSQLAQPLAVHEQFF.

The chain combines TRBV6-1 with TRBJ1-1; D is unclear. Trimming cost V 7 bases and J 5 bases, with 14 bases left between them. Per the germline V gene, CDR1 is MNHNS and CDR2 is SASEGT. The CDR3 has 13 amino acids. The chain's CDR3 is CASTHSGRTEAFF. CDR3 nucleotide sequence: TGTGCCAGCACCCATAGCGGGAGGACTGAAGCTTTCTTT.